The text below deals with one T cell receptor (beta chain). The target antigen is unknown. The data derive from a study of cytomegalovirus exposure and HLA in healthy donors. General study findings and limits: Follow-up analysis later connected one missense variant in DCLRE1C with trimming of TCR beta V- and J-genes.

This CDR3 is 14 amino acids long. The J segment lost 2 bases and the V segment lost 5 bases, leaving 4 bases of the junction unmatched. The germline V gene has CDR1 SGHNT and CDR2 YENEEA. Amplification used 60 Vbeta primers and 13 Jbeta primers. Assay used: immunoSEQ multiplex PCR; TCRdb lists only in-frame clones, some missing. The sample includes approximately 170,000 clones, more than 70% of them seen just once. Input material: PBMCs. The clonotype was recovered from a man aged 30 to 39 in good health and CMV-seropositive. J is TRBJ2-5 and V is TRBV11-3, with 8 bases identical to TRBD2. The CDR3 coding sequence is TGTGCCAGCAGCCCGCGGGGGGAACAAGAGACCCAGTACTTC. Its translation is CASSPRGEQETQYF.